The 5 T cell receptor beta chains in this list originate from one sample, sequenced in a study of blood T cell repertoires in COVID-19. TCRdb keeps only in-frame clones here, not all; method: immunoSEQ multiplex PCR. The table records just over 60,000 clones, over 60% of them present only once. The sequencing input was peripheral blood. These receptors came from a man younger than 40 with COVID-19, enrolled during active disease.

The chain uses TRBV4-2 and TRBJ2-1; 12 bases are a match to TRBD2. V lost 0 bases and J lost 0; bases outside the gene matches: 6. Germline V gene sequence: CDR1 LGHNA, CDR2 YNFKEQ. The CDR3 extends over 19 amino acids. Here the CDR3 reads CASSQESATSGGSYNEQFF. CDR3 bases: TGTGCCAGCAGCCAAGAATCTGCGACTAGCGGGGGCTCCTACAATGAGCAGTTCTTC.

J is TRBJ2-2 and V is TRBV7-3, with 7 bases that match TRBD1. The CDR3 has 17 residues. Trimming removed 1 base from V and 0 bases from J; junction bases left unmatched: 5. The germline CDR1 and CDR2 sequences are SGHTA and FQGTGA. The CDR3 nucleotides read TGTGCCAGCAGCTTAAAGACAGGGACCACGAACACCGGGGAGCTGTTTTTT. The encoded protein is CASSLKTGTTNTGELFF.

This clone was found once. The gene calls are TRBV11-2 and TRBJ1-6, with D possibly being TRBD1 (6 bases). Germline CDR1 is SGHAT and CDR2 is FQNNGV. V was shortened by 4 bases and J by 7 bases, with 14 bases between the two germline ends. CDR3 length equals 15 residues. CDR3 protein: CASSYTGQQNSPLHF. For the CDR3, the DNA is TGTGCCAGCAGCTACACAGGACAGCAAAATTCACCCCTCCACTTT.

CDR3 in DNA: TGTGCCAGCAGCCAACTTGTGCGTGAGCAGTTCTTC. Translating it yields CASSQLVREQFF. The chain has TRBV3-1 (or the pseudogene TRBV3-2) and TRBJ2-1; D gene uncertain. V was shortened by 2 bases and J by 9 bases, with 8 bases between the two germline ends. Germline V gives CDR1 LGHDT, CDR2 YNNKEL (reference sequence). The length of the CDR3 is 12 residues.

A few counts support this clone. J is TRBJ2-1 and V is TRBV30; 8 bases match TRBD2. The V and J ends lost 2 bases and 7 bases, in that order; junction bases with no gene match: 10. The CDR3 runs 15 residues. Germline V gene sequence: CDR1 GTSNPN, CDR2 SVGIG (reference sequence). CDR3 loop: CAWSRRTSLANEQFF. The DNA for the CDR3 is TGTGCCTGGAGTAGGCGGACTAGCTTAGCAAATGAGCAGTTCTTC.